The source of this TCR beta chain is a study of cytomegalovirus exposure and HLA in healthy donors. The PCR made use of 60 Vbeta and 13 Jbeta primers. The protocol was immunoSEQ multiplex PCR, while the TCRdb copy is restricted to in-frame clones and leaves out a portion. This sample carries 200,000 or so clones, around 81% of them seen once, and the ten largest clones take just over 2%. Study results and limitations: TCR beta chains associated with HLA were, in a later analysis, more clonally expanded than equally common others. In a later analysis, several top co-occurrence clusters appeared linked to parvovirus B19, influenza, CMV and Epstein-Barr virus. Sequence variants that were highly shared formed a cluster that was likely a sequencing artifact. Of the V segments, some could not be distinguished, including TRBV6-2 and TRBV6-3, and were excluded.

J lost 0 bases, V lost 6 bases, and 13 bases had no gene match. Germline lookup yields CDR1 SGHTA and CDR2 FQGTGA. The CDR3 is made up of 18 amino acids. About this clone itself: What it binds is not known.

This chain uses TRBV7-3 with TRBJ2-3, with TRBD2 matching 9 bases. The sequencing input was PBMCs. The clonotype comes from a woman aged 18-30 years in good health and CMV-seropositive. The DNA for the CDR3 is TGTGCCAGCAGGGCGGGGCGGGGGGGTTTCGCGAGCACAGATACGCAGTATTTT. Protein product: CASRAGRGGFASTDTQYF. The full variable domain, with the rest looked up from reference TRBV7-3 and TRBJ2-3, is GAGVSQTPSNKVTEKGKYVELRCDPISGHTALYWYRQSLGQGPEFLIYFQGTGAADDSGLPNDRFFAVRPEGSVSTLKIQRTERGDSAVYLCASRAGRGGFASTDTQYFGPGTRLTVL.